In this sample, the clone carrying this TCR beta chain turned up a few times. Isolation of CD4+ naive, central memory, regulatory and stem cell-like memory cells was achieved by sorting via CD45RO/CCR7/CD25/CD127/CD95/CD27. The entirety of the isolated RNA underwent reverse transcription, so expressed TCRB transcripts were sequenced. Data came from immunoSEQ multiplex PCR; TCRdb stores just in-frame clones and leaves some out. The sample lists 250,000 to 350,000 clones, approximately 10% occurring once. This CDR3 comprises 17 residues. CDR1 is SQVTM, CDR2 ANQGSEA, per germline. The junction had 10 bases not matched to a gene; V was cut back by 5 bases and J by 0 bases. This entry is derived from a study of beta chain features in type 1 diabetes.

The chain employs TRBV29-1 and TRBJ2-7; 13 bases agree with TRBD2. Sequenced input: naive CD4+ T cells from blood. The origin of this receptor is a woman aged 25-40 years in good health. CDR3: CSVMGLAGSTDSYEQYF. DNA for the CDR3: TGCAGCGTTATGGGACTAGCGGGATCAACCGACTCCTACGAGCAGTACTTC.